The T cell receptor beta chain described here comes from a study of T cells in Graves' hyperthyroidism and ophthalmopathy. Authors of the study amplified TCR beta CDR3 regions from RNA transcripts. HTBI primers were employed in a first-round RT-PCR of the TCR CDR3. TCRdb ran MiXCR on the multiplex PCR reads and lists one entry per CDR3 protein. The data hold about 560,000 distinct CDR3 sequences, with roughly 46% observed a single time. The CDR3 has 10 amino acids. Germline values: CDR1 SQVTM, CDR2 ANQGSEA. The sequence derives from a woman between 18 and 30 years old with Graves' hyperthyroidism. Sequencing used peripheral blood or thyroid tissue (not recorded which). The chain carries TRBV29-1 and TRBJ1-4, with D possibly being TRBD1 (5 bases). CDR3 in DNA: TGCCTAGGGGCTGATGAAAAACTGTTTTTT. Translation: CLGADEKLFF.